This T cell receptor beta chain was captured by sequencing in a study of cytomegalovirus exposure and HLA in healthy donors. Overall study findings and caveats: Listed as cytomegalovirus-associated were over 150 TCR beta chains. Rarity held for most TCR sequences, but there were some public TCRs that occurred in many donors.

This clone was detected only once. Antigen: not known. The protocol was immunoSEQ multiplex PCR, while the TCRdb copy is restricted to in-frame clones and leaves out a portion. The sample lists about 56,000 clones, roughly 87% occurring once. Deletions cut 4 bases from V and 0 bases from J, with 8 bases between. Germline V gives CDR1 SQVTM, CDR2 ANQGSEA. This CDR3 spans 13 amino acids. V is TRBV29-1 and J is TRBJ2-3, with D possibly TRBD2 on 5 matching bases. The sequenced material came from PBMCs. The receptor's source is a young woman in good health and CMV-seronegative. The CDR3: CSVARVSTDTQYF. CDR3 DNA: TGCAGCGTTGCGCGGGTTAGCACAGATACGCAGTATTTT.